This T cell receptor (beta chain) comes out of a study of T cell clones after liver transplantation. Study in general: Three of eight recipients were HCV-positive; others had non-autoimmune, non-viral indications. Patients counted as tolerant after at least one year off all immunosuppression, enzymes not exceeding twice normal. Standard immunosuppression, with no induction, continued until 12-24 months after transplant.

Notes on this clone: At the DNA level, this CDR3 is encoded by other sequences in the same sample as well.

Here immunoSEQ multiplex PCR was the method, and the copy in TCRdb shows in-frame clones only, minus some. The sample contains some 80,000 clones, 84% of which appear only once. V lost 0 bases and J lost 1; bases outside the gene matches: 4. The CDR3 runs to 16 residues. Germline CDR1 is SGHRS and CDR2 is YFSETQ. The TCR originated in a human patient who received a liver transplant. Certain T cells may be donor cells from the graft. The sample was CD4+ T cells from blood, taken around 50 months after liver transplant. V usage is TRBV5-1 and J usage is TRBJ2-7; 10 bases match TRBD2. In nucleotides, the CDR3 is TGCGCCAGCAGCTTGGTGGCTAGCGGGAGTTCCTACGAGCAGTACTTC. Amino acids: CASSLVASGSSYEQYF.